Below are 30 T cell receptor beta chains sequenced from a single sample in a study of T cells in Graves' hyperthyroidism and ophthalmopathy. From RNA transcripts, TCR beta CDR3 regions were amplified. The study used the HTBI primer set for a first-round RT-PCR of the TCR CDR3. TCRdb called the multiplex PCR reads again in MiXCR, with one record for every CDR3 protein. The top ten hold roughly 44% of the sample, which has hundreds of thousands of distinct CDR3 sequences, roughly 21% seen once. What was sequenced was blood. The receptors were sampled from a man aged 35-49 years with Graves' ophthalmopathy.

This clonotype was observed at least ten times. This chain connects TRBV9 to TRBJ2-1, with TRBD2 matching over 9 bases. The V segment lost 4 bases and the J segment 5 bases; nucleotides outside the gene matches: 7. The germline V gene encodes CDR1 SGDLS and CDR2 YYNGEE. This CDR3 contains 15 residues. The CDR3 nucleotides read TGTGCCAGCAGCCTAAGCGGGGGGACCCACAATGAGCAGTTCTTC. Its translation: CASSLSGGTHNEQFF.

The V and J genes are TRBV2 and TRBJ1-6; D is uncertain. The CDR3 extends over 14 amino acids. V gave up 7 bases and J gave up 7 bases, with 14 bases separating them. CDR1 and CDR2 (germline): SNHLY, FYNNEI. CDR3 bases: TGTGCCAGCATAAGAGGGTCGATGAATTCACCCCTCCACTTT. It translates to CASIRGSMNSPLHF.

The V and J genes are TRBV2 and TRBJ2-5; possible D gene TRBD2, 5 bases. The V gene lost 6 bases and the J gene lost 4 bases, with 12 bases spanning the gap. CDR1 SNHLY and CDR2 FYNNEI come from the germline V gene. This CDR3 region has 13 residues. The CDR3 sequence is CASSNLAGETQYF. In DNA, the CDR3 is TGTGCCAGCAGCAACCTAGCTGGAGAGACCCAGTACTTC.

This clonotype was picked up many times. The chain employs TRBV28 and TRBJ1-1; D not certain. Germline loops: CDR1 MDHEN, CDR2 SYDVKM. With 1 base removed from V and 1 base from J, the gap between germline ends came to 10 bases. The CDR3 consists of 15 residues. The CDR3 loop reads CASSLLAYPNTEAFF. The CDR3 bases are TGTGCCAGCAGTTTATTAGCATACCCGAACACTGAAGCTTTCTTT.

This clonotype appeared a few times. The chain uses TRBV12-3 or TRBV12-4 and TRBJ1-2, with TRBD1 matching over 8 bases. This CDR3 is built from 15 residues. With V trimmed by 5 bases and J by 3 bases, 8 bases remained unmatched. As DNA, the CDR3 is TGTGCCAGCAGTGTCAGCTCAGGGGGCGACTATGGCTACACCTTC. This gives the protein CASSVSSGGDYGYTF.

This clonotype has ten or more counts. The chain joins TRBV3-1 to TRBJ2-3; 9 bases align to TRBD2. With V trimmed by 0 bases and J by 9 bases, 7 bases remained unmatched. Germline loops: CDR1 LGHDT, CDR2 YNNKEL (reference sequence). CDR3 length: 15 residues. CDR3 sequence reads: CASSQDRLAGATQYF. In DNA, the CDR3 is TGTGCCAGCAGCCAAGATCGTTTAGCGGGGGCGACGCAGTATTTT.

This clonotype came up a few times. The chain recombines TRBV5-1 with TRBJ2-1; possible D gene TRBD1, 6 bases. Germline lookup yields CDR1 SGHRS and CDR2 YFSETQ. With 0 bases removed from V and 4 bases from J, the gap between germline ends came to 11 bases. This CDR3 contains 15 residues. CDR3 bases: TGCGCCAGCAGCTTGGGGGGGCCGGTGTACAATGAGCAGTTCTTC. This gives the protein CASSLGGPVYNEQFF.

This clonotype was seen at least ten times. This chain joins TRBV6-5 and TRBJ1-1, with D unresolved. This CDR3 is 13 amino acids long. V was trimmed by 2 bases and J by 1 base, leaving 5 bases between them. The V gene's germline CDR1 is MNHEY and CDR2 SVGAGI. The CDR3 nucleotides read TGTGCCAGCAGTTACGAGGCGAACACTGAAGCTTTCTTT. This sequence encodes CASSYEANTEAFF.

This clonotype was observed at least ten times. The junction shows a germline mismatch at one end, possibly a read error. The chain couples TRBV12-3 or TRBV12-4 to TRBJ2-1; D unresolved. This CDR3 has 14 residues. The CDR3 DNA reads TGTGCCAGCAGGTTAGGACGAGGCGTGAATGAGCAGTTCTTC. Translation gives CASRLGRGVNEQFF.

The chain is built from TRBV30 and TRBJ1-2; D not resolved. Deletions cut 0 bases from V and 4 bases from J, with 15 bases between. This CDR3 is built from 15 residues. CDR1 is GTSNPN and CDR2 is SVGIG in the germline V gene (reference sequence). CDR3 bases: TGTGCCTGGAGTGTCGCCCAACAGCGCTCCTATGGCTACACCTTC. Translation: CAWSVAQQRSYGYTF.

This clonotype was counted many times. The rearrangement links TRBV6-1 to TRBJ2-7, with 9 nucleotides matching TRBD1. The CDR3 runs 13 residues. Germline CDR1 and CDR2: MNHNS and SASEGT. The ends lost 5 bases at V and 7 bases at J; junction bases unmatched: 6. CDR3 protein: CASSRTGVREQYF. The CDR3 DNA reads as TGTGCCAGCAGTCGGACAGGGGTCAGGGAGCAGTACTTC.

The CDR3 sequence is CAWSVSGQSNEKLFF. The CDR3 DNA reads TGTGCCTGGAGTGTATCGGGACAGTCTAATGAAAAACTGTTTTTT. The rearrangement joins TRBV30 to TRBJ1-4; 7 nucleotides match TRBD1. V trimming: 0 bases; J trimming: 3 bases; junction bases outside the gene matches: 4. There are 15 residues in the CDR3. The germline CDR1 and CDR2 sequences are GTSNPN and SVGIG (reference sequence).

This clonotype was recorded many times. The rearrangement uses TRBV12-3 or TRBV12-4 and TRBJ1-2; D is possibly TRBD1 (6 bases). The ends were cut back, 5 bases at V and 8 bases at J, with 18 bases in the middle. This CDR3 is built from 14 residues. The CDR3 region has the DNA TGTGCCAGCAGTCCCCCTGACAGGCTTATGGGCTACACCTTC. The encoded protein is CASSPPDRLMGYTF.

The chain employs TRBV20-1 and TRBJ2-5, with D unclear. The CDR3 consists of 13 residues. Germline lookup yields CDR1 DFQATT and CDR2 SNEGSKA (reference sequence). V lost 5 bases to trimming and J lost 7 bases, with 17 bases between them. CDR3 sequence reads: CSAELVSGGTQYF. In nucleotides, the CDR3 is TGCAGTGCTGAACTTGTTTCGGGTGGGACCCAGTACTTC.

At least ten counts were recorded for this clonotype. V and J are TRBV27 and TRBJ2-7; D unresolved. V was pared by 4 bases and J by 0 bases, with 10 bases between. CDR3 length: 14 residues. Germline lookup yields CDR1 MNHEY and CDR2 SMNVEV (reference sequence). The CDR3 DNA is TGTGCCAGCAGTTGGACGGCCAGCTCCTACGAGCAGTACTTC. Encoded protein: CASSWTASSYEQYF.

This clonotype was detected only a few times. This sequence joins TRBV7-2 and TRBJ2-3; D is possibly TRBD1 or TRBD2 (5 bases each). Germline V gene lookup returns CDR1 SGHTA and CDR2 FQGNSA. Deletions cut 5 bases from V and 6 bases from J, with 15 bases between. This CDR3 region has 14 residues. The CDR3 coding sequence is TGTGCCAGCAGCACCGGGACCCCCAGCGATACGCAGTATTTT. Protein sequence: CASSTGTPSDTQYF.

The chain combines TRBV28 with TRBJ1-2; 7 bases align to TRBD1. Trimming at V came to 7 bases and at J to 3 bases, leaving 14 bases not matched to a gene. Germline assignment: CDR1 MDHEN and CDR2 SYDVKM. This CDR3 contains 16 residues. CDR3 region: CASTLNVRGLDYGYTF. The CDR3 nucleotides are TGTGCCAGCACCCTAAATGTCAGGGGGTTGGACTATGGCTACACCTTC.

There are many counts of this clonotype. This chain uses TRBV29-1 with TRBJ1-1; 8 bases line up with TRBD1. The CDR3 has 18 amino acids. The V and J ends lost 6 bases and 4 bases, in that order; junction bases with no gene match: 22. Germline V gives CDR1 SQVTM, CDR2 ANQGSEA. Here the CDR3 DNA reads TGCAGCGTCCTAAACCGCTGGCAGGGGGCTAAGTCAGGCACTGAAGCTTTCTTT. Its protein is CSVLNRWQGAKSGTEAFF.

At least ten counts were recorded for this clonotype. V and J are TRBV28 and TRBJ2-7; a possible D gene is TRBD2 (5 bases). In germline, CDR1 is MDHEN, CDR2 SYDVKM. The CDR3 is 14 amino acids. Trimming removed 6 bases from V and 1 base from J, with 13 bases in between. CDR3 sequence reads: CASSLRGPSYEQYF. The DNA of the CDR3 is TGTGCCAGCAGCCTCCGCGGGCCTTCCTACGAGCAGTACTTC.

The CDR3: CASSTATQSPAGYTF. For the CDR3, the DNA is TGTGCCAGCAGTACCGCCACCCAGTCCCCAGCCGGCTACACCTTC. The chain links TRBV27 to TRBJ1-2; D gene unclear. This CDR3 is 15 amino acids long. Between the trimmed V and J ends, which lost 5 bases and 8 bases, there was a span of 21 bases. Germline-derived CDR1 and CDR2 are MNHEY and SMNVEV (reference sequence).

The chain links TRBV7-2 to TRBJ1-1; TRBD1 is a possible D gene (6 bases). V shed 5 bases and J shed 0 bases, with 16 bases lying between them. CDR1 is SGHTA, CDR2 FQGNSA, per germline. The CDR3 has 16 amino acids. This chain's CDR3 is CASSRLAGQLNTEAFF. The CDR3 nucleotides read TGTGCCAGCAGCCGACTTGCCGGACAGTTGAACACTGAAGCTTTCTTT.

The table lists this clonotype with many counts. The chain links TRBV6-1 to TRBJ1-2, with 8 bases that match TRBD1. CDR3 length: 15 residues. Looked up from germline, CDR1 is MNHNS and CDR2 is SASEGT. The ends lost 5 bases at V and 0 bases at J; junction bases unmatched: 5. CDR3 in amino acids: CASSPGTGANYGYTF. CDR3 DNA: TGTGCCAGCAGTCCCGGGACAGGAGCTAACTATGGCTACACCTTC.

This clonotype appeared a few times. The V and J genes are TRBV5-1 and TRBJ2-7, with D maybe TRBD2 (5 bases). This CDR3 is 14 amino acids long. Germline loops: CDR1 SGHRS, CDR2 YFSETQ. V was clipped by 6 bases and J by 2 bases, with 15 bases between them. This CDR3 is CASISAGNPYEQYF. CDR3 nucleotide sequence: TGCGCCAGCATTTCCGCGGGCAACCCCTACGAGCAGTACTTC.

This clonotype has a count of ten or more. This CDR3 is CASRQLQGASDGELFF. DNA for the CDR3: TGTGCCAGCAGGCAGTTACAGGGGGCGTCGGACGGGGAGCTGTTTTTT. J is TRBJ2-2 and V is TRBV5-5, with 9 bases that match TRBD1. J lost 7 bases, V lost 5 bases, and 12 bases had no gene match. Germline values: CDR1 SGHKS, CDR2 YYEKEE (reference sequence). This CDR3 is built from 16 residues. The full variable domain, completed using reference TRBV5-5 and TRBJ2-2, is DAGVTQSPTHLIKTRGQQVTLRCSPISGHKSVSWYQQVLGQGPQFIFQYYEKEERGRGNFPDRFSARQFPNYSSELNVNALLLGDSALYLCASRQLQGASDGELFFGEGSRLTVL.

This clonotype was seen repeatedly, ten times or more. The V and J genes are TRBV2 and TRBJ2-3; 8 nucleotides match TRBD2. CDR1 SNHLY and CDR2 FYNNEI come from the germline V gene. V dropped 3 bases and J dropped 3; count of bases not matched to a gene: 5. This CDR3 is 15 amino acids long. The CDR3 DNA follows: TGTGCCAGCAGTGATTCCGGGGGGGATACAGATACGCAGTATTTT. Encoded protein: CASSDSGGDTDTQYF.

This clonotype was seen ten or more times. The chain has TRBV20-1 and TRBJ1-2; TRBD1 is a possible D gene (6 bases). The CDR3 is made up of 12 amino acids. In germline, CDR1 is DFQATT, CDR2 SNEGSKA (reference sequence). V lost 2 bases, J lost 4 bases, and 8 bases lay in between. The DNA for the CDR3 is TGCAGTGCTAGATCAGGGGTCTATGGCTACACCTTC. Its protein is CSARSGVYGYTF.

The chain links TRBV10-3 to TRBJ2-3; no clear D. The germline V gene has CDR1 ENHRY and CDR2 SYGVKD. Trimming shortened V by 0 bases and J by 5 bases, and 3 bases separated the two germline ends. This CDR3 has 12 residues. The CDR3 reads CAISESGDTQYF. The DNA of the CDR3 is TGTGCCATCAGTGAGTCGGGAGATACGCAGTATTTT.

The chain uses TRBV27 and TRBJ2-3; 8 bases fit TRBD1. CDR3 length equals 13 residues. Germline trimming cut 11 bases from V and 3 bases from J; bases unmatched to any gene: 7. CDR1 MNHEY and CDR2 SMNVEV come from the germline V gene (reference sequence). The CDR3 bases are TGTGCCTCCAGGACAGGGCTGACAGATACGCAGTATTTT. The encoded protein is CASRTGLTDTQYF.

This clonotype has at least ten counts. The chain joins TRBV12-3 or TRBV12-4 to TRBJ2-3; weak D call: TRBD1 (6 bases). This CDR3 comprises 13 residues. V was pared by 6 bases and J by 3 bases, with 10 bases between. The DNA for the CDR3 is TGTGCCAGCAGGACACAGGGTACAGATACGCAGTATTTT. Its translation is CASRTQGTDTQYF.

The chain has TRBV5-8 and TRBJ2-1, with D tentatively TRBD1 or TRBD2 (5 bases each). This CDR3 contains 17 residues. From germline, CDR1 is SGHTS and CDR2 YDEGEE. V lost 2 bases and J 4 bases, leaving 19 bases between the germline ends. The CDR3: CASSLRSGTGIYNEQFF. DNA of the CDR3: TGTGCCAGCAGCTTACGCTCCGGGACGGGTATATACAATGAGCAGTTCTTC.